Listed below are T cell receptor beta chains from one sample, sequenced in a study of OX40 agonist ivuxolimab in advanced cancers. Sequencing was performed with immunoSEQ multiplex PCR; in TCRdb, only in-frame clones are kept and a portion is missing. The sample has approximately 60,000 clones; about four fifths are singletons. Sample: CD4+ or CD8+ T cells sorted from blood, taken in a trial of the OX40 agonist ivuxolimab. Source of these receptors: an adult with an advanced solid tumor such as melanoma, head and neck, liver or kidney cancer. CDR3s include the opening cysteine and the closing phenylalanine or tryptophan. A D gene is named only where the DNA matches it firmly. Size is omitted from some rows. Given values are once, few, many or a class for expanded clones.

size: -
V: TRBV9
J: TRBJ2-7
D: -
DNA: TGTGCCAGCAGCGTAAGGGAGGGGGCCCCAGGAGACTACGAGCAGTACTTC
CDR3: CASSVREGAPGDYEQYF

size: once
V: TRBV5-1
J: TRBJ1-1
D: TRBD1
DNA: TGCGCCAGCAGCTCCCTTACAGGGGGAACTGAAGCTTTCTTT
CDR3: CASSSLTGGTEAFF

size: -
V: TRBV7-8
J: TRBJ2-1
D: -
DNA: TGTGCCAGCAGCTTACGGGGGGCAATAGCGGGTGAAGACAATGAGCAGTTCTTC
CDR3: CASSLRGAIAGEDNEQFF

size: once
V: TRBV11-1
J: TRBJ2-7
D: -
DNA: TGTGCCAGCAGCTTTCGGGACCGCTCCTACGAGCAGTACTTC
CDR3: CASSFRDRSYEQYF

size: few
V: TRBV21-1
J: TRBJ1-1
D: -
DNA: TGTGCCAGCAGCCCAGCAGAACAGGGTGGGTTAGCGAACACTGAAGCTTTCTTT
CDR3: CASSPAEQGGLANTEAFF

size: -
V: TRBV10-3
J: TRBJ2-1
D: TRBD2
DNA: TGTGCCATCAGTGCCCCGGGGAGGGGCTACAATGAGCAGTTCTTC
CDR3: CAISAPGRGYNEQFF

size: -
V: TRBV27
J: TRBJ1-2
D: -
DNA: TGTGCCAGCAGTTTAGGGGCAAGGGATGGCTACACCTTC
CDR3: CASSLGARDGYTF

size: -
V: TRBV4-3
J: TRBJ1-5
D: -
DNA: TGCGCCAGCAGCCAAGATAGCCGGGGGGGGAGCAATCAGCCCCAGCATTTT
CDR3: CASSQDSRGGSNQPQHF

size: once
V: TRBV6-5
J: TRBJ1-2
D: TRBD1
DNA: TGTGCCAGCAGTTACTCACCGGGACAGGGATTCACCGGCTACACCTTC
CDR3: CASSYSPGQGFTGYTF

size: -
V: TRBV5-8
J: TRBJ1-1
D: -
DNA: TGTGCCAGCAGCTTGGGGGGGGATTACACTGAAGCTTTCTTT
CDR3: CASSLGGDYTEAFF

size: -
V: TRBV9
J: TRBJ1-1
D: -
DNA: TGTGCCAGCAGCGTTGAGCCAGGGCGGGCGGCCACTGAAGCTTTCTTT
CDR3: CASSVEPGRAATEAFF

size: -
V: TRBV9
J: TRBJ2-5
D: TRBD2
DNA: TGTGCCAGCAGCGTAGTGGCTAGCGGGAGTACGGAGACCCAGTACTTC
CDR3: CASSVVASGSTETQYF

size: -
V: TRBV5-1
J: TRBJ2-1
D: TRBD1
DNA: TGCGCCAGCAGCGCAAACAGGGGAATAGGGCGCAATGAGCAGTTCTTC
CDR3: CASSANRGIGRNEQFF

size: -
V: TRBV5-6
J: TRBJ1-2
D: -
DNA: TGTGCCAGCAGCTTTAAAGTGGCTCTAAACTATGGCTACACCTTC
CDR3: CASSFKVALNYGYTF

size: -
V: TRBV10-2
J: TRBJ1-1
D: -
DNA: TGCGCCAGCAGCTTAGGGAGGATTGCCACTGAAGCTTTCTTT
CDR3: CASSLGRIATEAFF

size: -
V: TRBV5-5
J: TRBJ1-1
D: -
DNA: TGTGCCAGCAGCACGATCCGCTCCCGGATGCACACTGAAGCTTTCTTT
CDR3: CASSTIRSRMHTEAFF

size: -
V: TRBV6-5
J: TRBJ2-6
D: -
DNA: TGTGCCACCCGGAAGATAAGCGGGGCCAACGTCCTGACTTTC
CDR3: CATRKISGANVLTF

size: -
V: TRBV29-1
J: TRBJ2-5
D: -
DNA: TGCAGCGTTGTGCAGGGGCAGGGAGAGACCCAGTACTTC
CDR3: CSVVQGQGETQYF

size: -
V: TRBV5-1
J: TRBJ1-6
D: -
DNA: TGCGCCAGCAGCTTTGGGGAATATAATTCACCCCTCCACTTT
CDR3: CASSFGEYNSPLHF

size: medium-sized
V: TRBV27
J: TRBJ2-2
D: -
DNA: TGTGCCAGCAGACCCCCAGCAGCCAACACCGGGGAGCTGTTTTTT
CDR3: CASRPPAANTGELFF

size: -
V: TRBV9
J: TRBJ2-1
D: TRBD2
DNA: TGTGCCAGCAGCGTTCTATCTAGCGGGAGGGGTAATGAGCAGTTCTTC
CDR3: CASSVLSSGRGNEQFF

size: once
V: TRBV6-6
J: TRBJ2-7
D: -
DNA: TGTGCCAGCAGTCAGACTGGTGGAAGCTCCTACGAGCAGTACTTC
CDR3: CASSQTGGSSYEQYF

size: -
V: TRBV11-3
J: TRBJ2-7
D: TRBD1
DNA: TGTGCCAGCAGCTTCGGACAGGCGGATATAGGCGAGCAGTACTTC
CDR3: CASSFGQADIGEQYF

size: -
V: TRBV7-2
J: TRBJ2-7
D: -
DNA: TGTGCCAGCAGCTTAGTCGGTACCCCCGAGCAGTACTTC
CDR3: CASSLVGTPEQYF

size: -
V: TRBV4-2
J: TRBJ2-7
D: -
DNA: TGTGCCAGCAGCCAAACAACAGGGTCCTACGAGCAGTACTTC
CDR3: CASSQTTGSYEQYF

size: -
V: TRBV5-1
J: TRBJ1-5
D: -
DNA: TGCGCCAGCAGCCAAGGAAGAGGCGATCAGCCCCAGCATTTT
CDR3: CASSQGRGDQPQHF

size: -
V: TRBV7-8
J: TRBJ1-2
D: TRBD1
DNA: TGTGCCAGCAGCCTGGGACAGGGGTATGGCTACACCTTC
CDR3: CASSLGQGYGYTF

size: -
V: TRBV30
J: TRBJ2-1
D: TRBD2
DNA: TGTGCCTGGGCCCCGGGACTAGCGGAGTACAATGAGCAGTTCTTC
CDR3: CAWAPGLAEYNEQFF

size: -
V: TRBV5-4
J: TRBJ2-7
D: -
DNA: TGTGCCAGCAGCCGGGGCCCAGCCGAGAGCTCCTACGAGCAGTACTTC
CDR3: CASSRGPAESSYEQYF

size: once
V: TRBV10-3
J: TRBJ2-2
D: -
DNA: TGTGCCATAGGACAACCCTCGAACACCGGGGAGCTGTTTTTT
CDR3: CAIGQPSNTGELFF

size: -
V: TRBV18
J: TRBJ2-1
D: TRBD2
DNA: TGTGCCAGCTCCCCCCTAGCGGGGGGGCCAAATGAGCAGTTCTTC
CDR3: CASSPLAGGPNEQFF

size: -
V: TRBV27
J: TRBJ1-2
D: -
DNA: TGTGCCAGCAGTCGATTAACAGGGAATTCTCGGGGCGGCTACACCTTC
CDR3: CASSRLTGNSRGGYTF

size: -
V: TRBV10-1
J: TRBJ2-3
D: -
DNA: TGCGCCAGCAGTGAGTCGTCGGGGTCAGATACGCAGTATTTT
CDR3: CASSESSGSDTQYF

size: -
V: TRBV6-5
J: TRBJ2-7
D: TRBD2
DNA: TGTGCCAGCAGCCGAAAGAGCGGGAGCTCCTACGAGCAGTACTTC
CDR3: CASSRKSGSSYEQYF

size: -
V: TRBV5-1
J: TRBJ2-3
D: -
DNA: TGCGCCAGCAGCTTGGGGTCGTGGGACGGCCGGGAGAATACGCAGTATTTT
CDR3: CASSLGSWDGRENTQYF

size: -
V: TRBV28
J: TRBJ1-1
D: -
DNA: TGTGCCAGCAGGCCGGCTGGGGCGGGCACTGAAGCTTTCTTT
CDR3: CASRPAGAGTEAFF

size: -
V: TRBV2
J: TRBJ2-1
D: TRBD2
DNA: TGTGCCAGCAGTCCTTCGACTAGCGGGAACTCCTACAATGAGCAGTTCTTC
CDR3: CASSPSTSGNSYNEQFF

size: -
V: TRBV30
J: TRBJ1-5
D: -
DNA: TGTGCCTGGAGGACACAGGGAAGCAATCAGCCCCAGCATTTT
CDR3: CAWRTQGSNQPQHF

size: -
V: TRBV5-6
J: TRBJ2-1
D: -
DNA: TGTGCCAGCAGCTATAACACGATTGAGCAGTTCTTC
CDR3: CASSYNTIEQFF

size: once
V: TRBV19
J: TRBJ1-2
D: -
DNA: TGTGCCAGTAGCTTGAAGGACAGCTATGGCTACACCTTC
CDR3: CASSLKDSYGYTF

size: -
V: TRBV18
J: TRBJ2-5
D: -
DNA: TGTGCCAGCTCACCAGGGGGCATATGGGAGACCCAGTACTTC
CDR3: CASSPGGIWETQYF

size: -
V: TRBV2
J: TRBJ1-5
D: -
DNA: TGTGCCAGCAGTTCCGGGCCAGAGGCCCAGCATTTT
CDR3: CASSSGPEAQHF

size: few
V: TRBV7-9
J: TRBJ1-6
D: -
DNA: TGTGCCAGCAGCTTAGGGGCGGAGGGTTCACCCCTCCACTTT
CDR3: CASSLGAEGSPLHF

size: -
V: TRBV10-1
J: TRBJ1-2
D: TRBD1
DNA: TGCGCCAGCAGCCGGGACAGGAATAACTATGGCTACACCTTC
CDR3: CASSRDRNNYGYTF

size: -
V: TRBV28
J: TRBJ1-5
D: -
DNA: TGTGCGTCTCTCGGGGCGAATAGCAATCAGCCCCAGCATTTT
CDR3: CASLGANSNQPQHF

size: -
V: TRBV2
J: TRBJ1-1
D: -
DNA: TGTGCCAGCAGTGCGAACAGGGACACTGAAGCTTTCTTT
CDR3: CASSANRDTEAFF

size: -
V: TRBV5-6
J: TRBJ2-3
D: -
DNA: TGTGCCAGCAGCTTGGAGGCAACAGATACGCAGTATTTT
CDR3: CASSLEATDTQYF

size: -
V: TRBV14
J: TRBJ2-1
D: -
DNA: TGTGCCAGCAGCCAAGATTCGGTGGCACCACATCAGTTCTTC
CDR3: CASSQDSVAPHQFF

size: -
V: TRBV6-1
J: TRBJ1-1
D: -
DNA: TGTGCCAGCAGCCTGGTGGGGGACACTGAAGCTTTCTTT
CDR3: CASSLVGDTEAFF

size: -
V: TRBV30
J: TRBJ2-3
D: -
DNA: TGTGCCTCGCCATCCTCCCCGGATACGCAGTATTTT
CDR3: CASPSSPDTQYF

size: -
V: TRBV11-2
J: TRBJ2-7
D: -
DNA: TGTGCCAGCAGCTCAGCCCTTGGGGGCGAGCAGTACTTC
CDR3: CASSSALGGEQYF

size: -
V: TRBV25-1
J: TRBJ1-1
D: -
DNA: TGTGCCAGCAGTGAATCCCAGTTTAAGCAGGTTGAAGCTTTCTTT
CDR3: CASSESQFKQVEAFF

size: -
V: TRBV7-3
J: TRBJ2-3
D: TRBD1
DNA: TGTGCCAGCGGGGGACAGGGGGCGCGGGGTACGCAGTATTTT
CDR3: CASGGQGARGTQYF

size: -
V: TRBV2
J: TRBJ1-4
D: -
DNA: TGTGCCAGCAGTGAAGATCCGGGGGCAGGGAATGAAAAACTGTTTTTT
CDR3: CASSEDPGAGNEKLFF

size: once
V: TRBV2
J: TRBJ2-1
D: -
DNA: TGTGCCACCTCTCTGCCCGCCGACAATGAGCAGTTCTTC
CDR3: CATSLPADNEQFF

size: -
V: TRBV1
J: TRBJ1-4
D: -
DNA: TGCACCAGCAGCCAAGTCAATCGGGGGAATGAAAAACTGTTTTTT
CDR3: CTSSQVNRGNEKLFF

size: once
V: TRBV9
J: TRBJ2-3
D: TRBD2
DNA: TGTGCCAGCAGCCCCTCCGGCGCGGGGGGACAATCCGCGCAGTATTTT
CDR3: CASSPSGAGGQSAQYF

size: -
V: TRBV2
J: TRBJ2-2
D: TRBD1
DNA: TGTGCCAGCAGTGAATCTTACAGGGGGCCGAACACCGGGGAGCTGTTTTTT
CDR3: CASSESYRGPNTGELFF